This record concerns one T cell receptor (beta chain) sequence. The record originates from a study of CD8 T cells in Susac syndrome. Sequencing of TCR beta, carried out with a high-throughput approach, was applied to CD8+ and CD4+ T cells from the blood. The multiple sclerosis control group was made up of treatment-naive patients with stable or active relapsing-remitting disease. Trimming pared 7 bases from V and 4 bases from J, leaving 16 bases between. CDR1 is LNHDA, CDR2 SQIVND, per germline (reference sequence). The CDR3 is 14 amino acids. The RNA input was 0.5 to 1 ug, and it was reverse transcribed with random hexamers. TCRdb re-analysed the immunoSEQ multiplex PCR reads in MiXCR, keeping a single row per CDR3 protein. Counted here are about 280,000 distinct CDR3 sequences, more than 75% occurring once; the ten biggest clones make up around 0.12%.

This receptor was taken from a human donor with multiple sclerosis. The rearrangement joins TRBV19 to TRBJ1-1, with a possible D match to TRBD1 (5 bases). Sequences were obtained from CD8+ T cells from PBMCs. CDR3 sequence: CASTDPWGSTEAFF. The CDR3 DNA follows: TGTGCCAGTACCGATCCCTGGGGGAGCACTGAAGCTTTCTTT.